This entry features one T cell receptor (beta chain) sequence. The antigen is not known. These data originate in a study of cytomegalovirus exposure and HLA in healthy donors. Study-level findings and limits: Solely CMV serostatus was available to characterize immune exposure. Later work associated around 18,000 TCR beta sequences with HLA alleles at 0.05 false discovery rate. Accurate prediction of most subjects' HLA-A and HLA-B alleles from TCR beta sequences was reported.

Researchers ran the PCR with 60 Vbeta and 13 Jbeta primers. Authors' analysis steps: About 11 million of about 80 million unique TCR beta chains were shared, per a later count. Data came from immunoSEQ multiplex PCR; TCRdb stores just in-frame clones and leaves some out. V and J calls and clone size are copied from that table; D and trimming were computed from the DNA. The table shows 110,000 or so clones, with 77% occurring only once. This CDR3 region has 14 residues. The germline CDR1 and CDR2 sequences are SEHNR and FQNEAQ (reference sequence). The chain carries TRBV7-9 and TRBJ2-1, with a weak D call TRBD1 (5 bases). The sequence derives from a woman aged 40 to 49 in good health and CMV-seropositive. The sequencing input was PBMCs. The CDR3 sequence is CSGSRVASYNEQFF. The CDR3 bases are TGTTCCGGCTCCAGGGTGGCCTCCTACAATGAGCAGTTCTTC.